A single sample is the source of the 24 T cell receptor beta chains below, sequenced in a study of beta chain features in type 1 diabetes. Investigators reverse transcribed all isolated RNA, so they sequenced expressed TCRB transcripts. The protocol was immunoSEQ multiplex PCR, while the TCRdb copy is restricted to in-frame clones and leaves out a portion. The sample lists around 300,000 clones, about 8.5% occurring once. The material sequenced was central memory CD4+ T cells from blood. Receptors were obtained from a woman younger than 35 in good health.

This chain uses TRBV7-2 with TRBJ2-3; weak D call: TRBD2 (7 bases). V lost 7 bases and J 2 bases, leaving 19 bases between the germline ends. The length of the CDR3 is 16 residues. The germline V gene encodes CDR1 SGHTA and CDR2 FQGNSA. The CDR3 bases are TGTGCCAGCAATGACAAGGGGGGGAGGCCCACAGATACGCAGTATTTT. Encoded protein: CASNDKGGRPTDTQYF. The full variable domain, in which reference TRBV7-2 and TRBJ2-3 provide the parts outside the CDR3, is GAGVSQSPSNKVTEKGKDVELRCDPISGHTALYWYRQSLGQGLEFLIYFQGNSAPDKSGLPSDRFSAERTGGSVSTLTIQRTQQEDSAVYLCASNDKGGRPTDTQYFGPGTRLTVL.

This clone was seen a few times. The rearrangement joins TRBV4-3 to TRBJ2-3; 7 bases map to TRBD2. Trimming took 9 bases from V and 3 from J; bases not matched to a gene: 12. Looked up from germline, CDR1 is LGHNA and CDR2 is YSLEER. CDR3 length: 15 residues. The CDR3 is CASGRSGEGTDTQYF. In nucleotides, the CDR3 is TGCGCCAGTGGACGATCTGGGGAGGGGACAGATACGCAGTATTTT.

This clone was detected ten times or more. The CDR3 nucleotides are TGTGCCAGCTCACCAGTGCAGTCTACCACAGATACGCAGTATTTT. Amino acid sequence: CASSPVQSTTDTQYF. The rearrangement joins TRBV18 to TRBJ2-3; D remains ambiguous. The germline CDR1 and CDR2 sequences are KGHSH and LQKENI. The CDR3 is 15 residues long. V shed 2 bases and J shed 2 bases, with 11 bases lying between them.

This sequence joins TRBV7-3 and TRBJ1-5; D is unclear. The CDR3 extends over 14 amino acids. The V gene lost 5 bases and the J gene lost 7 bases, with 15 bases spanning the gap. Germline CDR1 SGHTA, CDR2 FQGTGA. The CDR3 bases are TGTGCCAGCAGCATGGACGGGTTTGGGCAGCCCCAGCATTTT. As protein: CASSMDGFGQPQHF.

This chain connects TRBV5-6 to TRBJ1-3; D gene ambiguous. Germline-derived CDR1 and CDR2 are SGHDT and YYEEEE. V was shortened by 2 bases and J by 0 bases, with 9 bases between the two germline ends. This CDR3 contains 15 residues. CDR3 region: CASSFIRSSGNTIYF. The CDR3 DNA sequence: TGTGCCAGCAGCTTTATACGTTCCTCTGGAAACACCATATATTTT.

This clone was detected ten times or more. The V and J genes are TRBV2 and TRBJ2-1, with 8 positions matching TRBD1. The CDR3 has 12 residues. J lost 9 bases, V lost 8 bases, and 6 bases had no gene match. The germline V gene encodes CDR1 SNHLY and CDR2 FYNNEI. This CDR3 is CASGQGQREQFF. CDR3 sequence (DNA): TGTGCCAGCGGACAGGGTCAGCGTGAGCAGTTCTTC.

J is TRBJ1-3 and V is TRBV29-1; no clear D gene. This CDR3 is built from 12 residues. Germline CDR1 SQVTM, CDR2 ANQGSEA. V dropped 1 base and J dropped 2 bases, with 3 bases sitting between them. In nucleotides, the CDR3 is TGCAGCGTTGAAGCAGCTGGAAACACCATATATTTT. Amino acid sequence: CSVEAAGNTIYF.

The CDR3 sequence is CASSLELRRYTEAFF. The CDR3 region has the DNA TGTGCCAGCAGCTTAGAGCTCAGGAGGTATACTGAAGCTTTCTTT. The chain couples TRBV7-2 to TRBJ1-1; unclear D gene. This CDR3 region has 15 residues. V lost 1 base and J 5 bases, leaving 14 bases between the germline ends. Germline V gene data show CDR1 as SGHTA and CDR2 as FQGNSA.

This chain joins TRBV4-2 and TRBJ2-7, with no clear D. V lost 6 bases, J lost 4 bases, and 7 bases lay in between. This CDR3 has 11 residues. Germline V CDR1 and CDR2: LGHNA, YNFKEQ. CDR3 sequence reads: CASRLFYEQYF. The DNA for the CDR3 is TGTGCCAGCAGGTTGTTTTACGAGCAGTACTTC.

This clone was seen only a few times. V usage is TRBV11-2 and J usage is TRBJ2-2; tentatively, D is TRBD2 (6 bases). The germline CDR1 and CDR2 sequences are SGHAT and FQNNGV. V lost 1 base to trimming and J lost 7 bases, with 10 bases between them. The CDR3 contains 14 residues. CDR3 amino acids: CASSLAGDFGELFF. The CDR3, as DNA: TGTGCCAGCAGCTTAGCGGGAGATTTCGGGGAGCTGTTTTTT.

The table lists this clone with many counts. The CDR3 DNA reads TGTGCCAGTGCCGACAGGAGGTACAATGAGCAGTTCTTC. Its protein product is CASADRRYNEQFF. The chain links TRBV19 to TRBJ2-1; a weak D match, TRBD1 (6 bases). The CDR3 has 13 amino acids. Trimming pared 8 bases from V and 4 bases from J, leaving 12 bases between. Germline assignment: CDR1 LNHDA and CDR2 SQIVND (reference sequence).

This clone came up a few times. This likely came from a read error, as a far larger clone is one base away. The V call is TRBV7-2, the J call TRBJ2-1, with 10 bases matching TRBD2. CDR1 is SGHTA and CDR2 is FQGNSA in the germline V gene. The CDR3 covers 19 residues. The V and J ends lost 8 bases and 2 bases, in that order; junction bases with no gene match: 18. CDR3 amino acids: CASRRGGQISGGTYNEQFF. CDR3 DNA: TGTGCCAGCCGCAGGGGCGGGCAGATTAGCGGGGGGACCTACAATGAGCAGTTCTTC.

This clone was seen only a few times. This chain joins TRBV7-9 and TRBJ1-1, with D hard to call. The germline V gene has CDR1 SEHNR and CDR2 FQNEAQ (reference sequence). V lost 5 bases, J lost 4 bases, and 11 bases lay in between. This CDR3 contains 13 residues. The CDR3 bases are TGTGCCAGCAGCACCCCCTTGGTCACTGAAGCTTTCTTT. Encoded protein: CASSTPLVTEAFF.

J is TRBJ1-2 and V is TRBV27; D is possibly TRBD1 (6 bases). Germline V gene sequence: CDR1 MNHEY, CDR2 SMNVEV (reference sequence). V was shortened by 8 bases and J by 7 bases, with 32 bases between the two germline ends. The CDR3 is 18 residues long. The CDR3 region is CASGGHPGRPGGSRGYTF. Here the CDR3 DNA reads TGTGCCAGCGGGGGCCACCCGGGGCGACCCGGAGGAAGTCGTGGCTACACCTTC.

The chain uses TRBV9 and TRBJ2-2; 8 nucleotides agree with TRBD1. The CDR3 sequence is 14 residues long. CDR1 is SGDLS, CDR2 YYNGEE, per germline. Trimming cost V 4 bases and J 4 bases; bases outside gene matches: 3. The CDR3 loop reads CASSSGQGTGELFF. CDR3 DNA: TGTGCCAGCAGCAGTGGACAGGGCACCGGGGAGCTGTTTTTT.

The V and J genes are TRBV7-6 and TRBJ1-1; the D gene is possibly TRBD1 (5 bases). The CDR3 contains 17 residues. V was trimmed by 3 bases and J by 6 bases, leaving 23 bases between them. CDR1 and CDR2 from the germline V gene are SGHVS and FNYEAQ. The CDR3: CASSFSRGGQGGSEAFF. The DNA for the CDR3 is TGTGCCAGCAGCTTTTCCCGGGGAGGTCAGGGTGGGTCTGAAGCTTTCTTT.

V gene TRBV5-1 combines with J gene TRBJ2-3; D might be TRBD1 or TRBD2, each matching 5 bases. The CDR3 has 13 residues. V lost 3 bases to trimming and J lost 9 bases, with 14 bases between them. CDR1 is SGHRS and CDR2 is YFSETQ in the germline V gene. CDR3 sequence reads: CASSWQGPETQYF. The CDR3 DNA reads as TGCGCCAGCAGCTGGCAGGGACCGGAGACGCAGTATTTT.

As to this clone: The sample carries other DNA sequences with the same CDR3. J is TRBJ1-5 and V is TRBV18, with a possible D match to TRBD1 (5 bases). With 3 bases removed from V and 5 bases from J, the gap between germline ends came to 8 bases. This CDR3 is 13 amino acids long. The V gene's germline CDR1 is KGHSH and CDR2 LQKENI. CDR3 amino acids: CASSPQGDQPQHF. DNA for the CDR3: TGTGCCAGCTCACCGCAGGGCGATCAGCCCCAGCATTTT.

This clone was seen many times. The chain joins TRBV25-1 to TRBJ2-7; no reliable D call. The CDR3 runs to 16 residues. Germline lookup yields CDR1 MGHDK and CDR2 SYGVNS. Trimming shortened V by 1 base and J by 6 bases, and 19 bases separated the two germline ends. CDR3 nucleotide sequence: TGTGCCAGCAGTGAATCGGTAGCTTTACCCATCAGCGAGCAGTACTTC. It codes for CASSESVALPISEQYF.

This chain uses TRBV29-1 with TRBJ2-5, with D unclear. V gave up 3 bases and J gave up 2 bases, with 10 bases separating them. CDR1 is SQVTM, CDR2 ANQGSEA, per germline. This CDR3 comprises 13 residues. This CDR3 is CSVEGLRQETQYF. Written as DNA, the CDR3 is TGCAGCGTTGAGGGTCTACGACAAGAGACCCAGTACTTC.

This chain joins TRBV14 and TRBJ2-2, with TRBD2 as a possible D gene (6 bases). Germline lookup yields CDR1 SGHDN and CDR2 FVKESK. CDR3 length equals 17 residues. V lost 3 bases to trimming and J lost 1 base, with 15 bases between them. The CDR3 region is CASSQPDGRENTGELFF. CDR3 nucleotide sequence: TGTGCCAGCAGCCAGCCGGACGGGAGAGAGAACACCGGGGAGCTGTTTTTT.

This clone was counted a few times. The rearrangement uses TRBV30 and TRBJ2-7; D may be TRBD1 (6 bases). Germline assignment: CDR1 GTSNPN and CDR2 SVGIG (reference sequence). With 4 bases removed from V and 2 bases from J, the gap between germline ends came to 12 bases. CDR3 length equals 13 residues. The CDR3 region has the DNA TGTGCCTGGACCAAACAGGGAACCTACGAGCAGTACTTC. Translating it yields CAWTKQGTYEQYF.

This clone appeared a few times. For the CDR3, the DNA is TGTGCCAGCAGCTTAGACATGGGGAGGGATTCACCCCTCCACTTT. Its protein is CASSLDMGRDSPLHF. This chain links TRBV7-2 with TRBJ1-6; D is ambiguous. Trimming pared 1 base from V and 8 bases from J, leaving 12 bases between. CDR1 is SGHTA, CDR2 FQGNSA, per germline. This CDR3 contains 15 residues.

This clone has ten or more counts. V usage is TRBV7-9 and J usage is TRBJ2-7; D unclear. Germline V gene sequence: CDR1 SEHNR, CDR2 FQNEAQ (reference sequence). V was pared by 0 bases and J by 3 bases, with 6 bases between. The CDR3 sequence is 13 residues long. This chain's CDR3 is CASSLASVYEQYV. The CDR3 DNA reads TGTGCCAGCAGCTTAGCATCCGTCTACGAGCAGTACGTC.